A single sample gave rise to the 30 T cell receptor beta chains below, sequenced in a study of T cell changes during pregnancy in multiple sclerosis. Sequencing was performed with immunoSEQ multiplex PCR; in TCRdb, only in-frame clones are kept and a portion is missing. Among 98,000 or so clones listed, 85% to 95% were seen once. Sequenced material: peripheral blood, taken after pregnancy. Receptors were obtained from a female donor with multiple sclerosis, enrolled in a pregnancy study.

The CDR3: CASSQDLALETDTQYF. In nucleotides, the CDR3 is TGCGCCAGCAGCCAAGATCTAGCGCTGGAAACGGATACGCAGTATTTT. The chain joins TRBV4-3 to TRBJ2-3; D is possibly TRBD2 (6 bases). Per germline, CDR1 LGHNA and CDR2 YSLEER. V lost 0 bases and J lost 6, with 16 bases in between. The CDR3 covers 16 residues.

V is TRBV19 and J is TRBJ2-3; 8 nucleotides align to TRBD1. CDR1 and CDR2 (germline): LNHDA, SQIVND (reference sequence). The CDR3 totals 15 residues. Trimming at V came to 6 bases and at J to 3 bases, leaving 8 bases not matched to a gene. This CDR3 is CASRTTGAVTDTQYF. The CDR3 coding sequence is TGTGCCAGTAGAACGACAGGGGCAGTGACAGATACGCAGTATTTT.

The rearrangement joins TRBV7-3 to TRBJ2-7, with D possibly matching TRBD2 (6 bases). The V gene's germline CDR1 is SGHTA and CDR2 FQGTGA. V was cut by 4 bases and J by 2 bases, with 12 bases left in between. CDR3 length equals 14 residues. For the CDR3, the DNA is TGTGCCAGCAGCTCCGGACTACCGCCCTACGAGCAGTACTTC. This translates into CASSSGLPPYEQYF.

J is TRBJ2-2 and V is TRBV5-5; a weak D match, TRBD1 (5 bases). The germline V gene encodes CDR1 SGHKS and CDR2 YYEKEE (reference sequence). V was trimmed by 1 base and J by 5 bases, leaving 9 bases between them. This CDR3 region has 14 residues. The CDR3 sequence is CASSLSSGTGELFF. In DNA, the CDR3 is TGTGCCAGCAGCTTGTCGTCAGGGACCGGGGAGCTGTTTTTT.

The genes are TRBV4-1 and TRBJ2-1; D may be TRBD2 (5 bases). Germline assignment: CDR1 MGHRA and CDR2 YSYEKL. The CDR3 is made up of 13 amino acids. V lost 4 bases and J 6 bases, leaving 10 bases between the germline ends. The CDR3 protein is CASSPSLVNEQFF. The CDR3 DNA reads as TGCGCCAGCAGCCCCTCACTAGTCAATGAGCAGTTCTTC.

The chain joins TRBV19 to TRBJ2-7; the match to TRBD1 covers 9 bases. This CDR3 spans 15 amino acids. V shed 4 bases, J shed 4 bases, and the junction held 8 bases outside the gene matches. Germline V gene lookup returns CDR1 LNHDA and CDR2 SQIVND (reference sequence). The CDR3 DNA reads TGTGCCAGTAGTAGTCCAGGGACAGGGAGGTACGAGCAGTACTTC. Amino acid sequence: CASSSPGTGRYEQYF.

This clone appeared once. The junction shows a germline mismatch at one end, possibly a read error. The J gene is TRBJ2-3, the V gene TRBV5-4; TRBD2 aligns across 10 bases. CDR1 is SGHNT, CDR2 YYREEE, per germline (reference sequence). The CDR3 covers 16 residues. This CDR3 is CASGLRAGGGSDTQYF. For the CDR3, the DNA is TGTGCCAGCGGCTTGAGAGCGGGAGGGGGGTCAGATACGCAGTATTTT.

The V and J genes are TRBV15 and TRBJ2-6; TRBD1 matches at 7 bases. The CDR3 length is 14 residues. The germline V gene encodes CDR1 LNHNV and CDR2 YYDKDF (reference sequence). Trimming cost V 9 bases and J 1 base; bases outside gene matches: 3. The CDR3 loop is CATKTGSGANVLTF. The CDR3 bases are TGTGCCACAAAGACAGGGTCTGGGGCCAACGTCCTGACTTTC.

This chain uses TRBV5-1 with TRBJ2-5; the match to TRBD2 covers 8 bases. V trimming: 0 bases; J trimming: 5 bases; junction bases outside the gene matches: 12. This CDR3 spans 17 amino acids. Looked up from germline, CDR1 is SGHRS and CDR2 is YFSETQ. CDR3 DNA sequence: TGCGCCAGCAGCTTGGCTTCCGCGGGAGGCGGGAGGGAGACCCAGTACTTC. Translating it yields CASSLASAGGGRETQYF.

The chain recombines TRBV27 with TRBJ2-1, with 9 bases aligning to TRBD1. Germline loops: CDR1 MNHEY, CDR2 SMNVEV (reference sequence). This CDR3 is built from 15 residues. The V gene end was trimmed by 0 bases and the J gene end by 4 bases; junction bases not matched to a gene: 1. CDR3: CASSLSGTGYNEQFF. In DNA, the CDR3 is TGTGCCAGCAGTTTATCGGGGACAGGGTACAATGAGCAGTTCTTC.

This CDR3 reads CASSQTRTGVGETQYF. In DNA, the CDR3 is TGTGCCAGCAGCCAAACAAGGACAGGGGTTGGGGAGACCCAGTACTTC. The chain combines TRBV4-2 with TRBJ2-5; 9 bases agree with TRBD1. Germline V lookup: CDR1 LGHNA, CDR2 YNFKEQ. The CDR3 runs to 16 residues. With V trimmed by 2 bases and J by 5 bases, 9 bases remained unmatched.

V and J are TRBV10-3 and TRBJ2-3, with TRBD2 identical over 14 bases. Germline V gene sequence: CDR1 ENHRY, CDR2 SYGVKD. CDR3 length: 18 residues. Trimming at V came to 0 bases and at J to 6 bases, leaving 8 bases not matched to a gene. The CDR3 DNA sequence: TGTGCCATCAGTGAGTCGATAGGGGGACTAGCGGGAGCCGATACGCAGTATTTT. Protein: CAISESIGGLAGADTQYF.

The CDR3 DNA reads TGCGCCAGCAGCTTGGCCTCTGCAGGCTGGAACACTGAAGCTTTCTTT. Translated, it gives CASSLASAGWNTEAFF. V and J are TRBV5-1 and TRBJ1-1, with unresolved D. The CDR3 covers 16 residues. V was cut by 0 bases and J by 1 base, with 13 bases left in between. Germline CDR1 SGHRS, CDR2 YFSETQ.

The gene calls are TRBV30 and TRBJ1-5; D remains unclear. This CDR3 has 13 residues. Germline loops: CDR1 GTSNPN, CDR2 SVGIG (reference sequence). The V end lost 2 bases, the J end lost 3 bases, and 8 bases lay between the germline ends. CDR3 protein: CAWSRGSNQPQHF. The CDR3 region has the DNA TGTGCCTGGAGTCGAGGCTCCAATCAGCCCCAGCATTTT.

The sample holds one count of this clone. This chain joins TRBV10-2 and TRBJ2-5; 8 bases are a match to TRBD2. V shed 4 bases, J shed 5 bases, and the junction held 6 bases outside the gene matches. Per germline, CDR1 WSHSY and CDR2 SAAADI. The CDR3 consists of 14 residues. CDR3 DNA: TGCGCCAGCAGTGGGAGCGGGAGATCTGAGACCCAGTACTTC. Encoded protein: CASSGSGRSETQYF.

The CDR3 loop reads CASRGQGSNQPQHF. DNA for the CDR3: TGTGCCAGCAGGGGACAGGGTAGCAATCAGCCCCAGCATTTT. The V call is TRBV6-1, the J call TRBJ1-5, with 9 nucleotides matching TRBD1. With V trimmed by 6 bases and J by 0 bases, 0 bases remained unmatched. The CDR3 has 14 amino acids. In germline, CDR1 is MNHNS, CDR2 SASEGT.

The chain combines TRBV9 with TRBJ2-7; TRBD1 agrees at 7 bases. Germline CDR1 reads SGDLS; CDR2 reads YYNGEE. The CDR3 is made up of 15 amino acids. The V segment lost 3 bases and the J segment 0 bases; nucleotides outside the gene matches: 6. The CDR3 DNA reads as TGTGCCAGCAGCGGGGGACAGTCCAGCTCCTACGAGCAGTACTTC. Encoded protein: CASSGGQSSSYEQYF.

The chain is built from TRBV7-9 and TRBJ2-3, with D perhaps matching TRBD2 (7 bases). Germline values: CDR1 SEHNR, CDR2 FQNEAQ (reference sequence). V was trimmed by 4 bases and J by 3 bases, leaving 17 bases between them. This CDR3 comprises 16 residues. The CDR3 DNA sequence: TGTGCCAGCAGCTCCATAGGGACTACAGGGACAGATACGCAGTATTTT. This encodes CASSSIGTTGTDTQYF.

The rearrangement links TRBV2 to TRBJ1-4; D is unresolved. Looked up from germline, CDR1 is SNHLY and CDR2 is FYNNEI. The CDR3 length is 15 residues. Trimming stripped 0 bases from V and 7 bases from J, with 12 bases between. The CDR3 reads CASSEALGGGEKLFF. CDR3 sequence (DNA): TGTGCCAGCAGTGAAGCGCTAGGAGGCGGTGAAAAACTGTTTTTT. Based on the CDR3 plus reference TRBV2 and TRBJ1-4, the full variable domain is EPEVTQTPSHQVTQMGQEVILRCVPISNHLYFYWYRQILGQKVEFLVSFYNNEISEKSEIFDDQFSVERPDGSNFTLKIRSTKLEDSAMYFCASSEALGGGEKLFFGSGTQLSVL.

The CDR3 DNA sequence: TGCAGCGTTGGCAGGGGCGACGAGCAGTACTTC. This translates into CSVGRGDEQYF. V gene TRBV29-1 combines with J gene TRBJ2-7; TRBD1 might be the D (6 bases). The V and J ends lost 4 bases and 5 bases respectively, with 9 bases between them. CDR3 length equals 11 residues. Germline assignment: CDR1 SQVTM and CDR2 ANQGSEA.

The V gene is TRBV19, the J gene TRBJ1-2, with a possible D match to TRBD1 (5 bases). Trimming took 9 bases from V and 3 from J, leaving 20 bases between them. Germline loops: CDR1 LNHDA, CDR2 SQIVND (reference sequence). The CDR3 extends over 15 amino acids. The CDR3 is CASGYGTIVDYGYTF. The CDR3, as DNA: TGTGCCAGCGGATATGGGACTATAGTCGACTATGGCTACACCTTC.

This chain connects TRBV28 to TRBJ2-7; 9 positions match TRBD1. The CDR3 runs to 12 residues. Germline V lookup: CDR1 MDHEN, CDR2 SYDVKM. The trim removed 9 bases at V and 2 bases at J, leaving 2 bases unmatched. This chain's CDR3 is CASTGGPYEQYF. DNA for the CDR3: TGTGCCAGTACAGGGGGCCCCTACGAGCAGTACTTC.

This rearrangement joins TRBV10-1 to TRBJ2-1, with 8 bases aligning to TRBD2. V shed 7 bases, J shed 3 bases, and the junction held 5 bases outside the gene matches. The CDR3 covers 14 residues. The germline V gene encodes CDR1 WNHNN and CDR2 SYGVQD (reference sequence). The CDR3 region is CASNAGGIYNEQFF. The CDR3 DNA reads as TGCGCCAGCAACGCGGGAGGAATCTACAATGAGCAGTTCTTC.

The CDR3 nucleotides read TGTGCCAGCTCAGTGTCGGTAAGCACAGATACGCAGTATTTT. Translation gives CASSVSVSTDTQYF. The chain combines TRBV18 with TRBJ2-3; D not resolved. Trimming left V 5 bases short and J 0 bases short, with 9 bases between. This CDR3 spans 14 amino acids. Looked up from germline, CDR1 is KGHSH and CDR2 is LQKENI.

The V and J genes are TRBV30 and TRBJ1-2, with 7 bases aligning to TRBD1. The V and J ends lost 5 bases and 5 bases, in that order; junction bases with no gene match: 8. Per the germline V gene, CDR1 is GTSNPN and CDR2 is SVGIG (reference sequence). This CDR3 comprises 13 residues. The CDR3 reads CAWGRTGRYGYTF. The CDR3 nucleotides read TGTGCCTGGGGGAGGACAGGCCGTTATGGCTACACCTTC.

The chain has TRBV14 and TRBJ1-1; 8 nucleotides line up with TRBD1. The CDR3 has 16 amino acids. Germline V lookup: CDR1 SGHDN, CDR2 FVKESK. V shed 0 bases, J shed 5 bases, and the junction held 8 bases outside the gene matches. This CDR3 reads CASSQDRRTGWTEAFF. The CDR3 DNA is TGTGCCAGCAGCCAAGATCGTAGGACAGGGTGGACTGAAGCTTTCTTT.

The V and J genes are TRBV30 and TRBJ2-7; tentatively, D is TRBD2 (5 bases). Germline V gene lookup returns CDR1 GTSNPN and CDR2 SVGIG (reference sequence). This CDR3 contains 12 residues. V lost 4 bases and J lost 7, with 14 bases in between. The DNA of the CDR3 is TGTGCCTGGACCCACGGGGTGCGGGAGCAGTACTTC. Translation gives CAWTHGVREQYF.

V and J are TRBV18 and TRBJ2-3, with 7 bases aligning to TRBD1. The V gene's germline CDR1 is KGHSH and CDR2 LQKENI. The CDR3 runs 17 residues. V lost 2 bases, J lost 3 bases, and 11 bases stayed unmatched. The CDR3 reads CASSPTTDRAWTDTQYF. As DNA, the CDR3 is TGTGCCAGCTCACCAACAACAGACAGGGCCTGGACAGATACGCAGTATTTT.

V and J are TRBV20-1 and TRBJ2-1, with D tentatively TRBD2 (5 bases). Per the germline V gene, CDR1 is DFQATT and CDR2 is SNEGSKA (reference sequence). Trimming removed 3 bases at V and 7 bases at J, with 7 bases between. The CDR3 spans 11 residues. The CDR3 DNA is TGCAGTGCTAGGAGCGGAAATGAGCAGTTCTTC. Protein sequence: CSARSGNEQFF.

The J gene is TRBJ2-7, the V gene TRBV7-9; possibly TRBD2 for D (5 bases). The CDR3 runs to 14 residues. V was trimmed by 2 bases and J by 5 bases, leaving 13 bases between them. CDR1 SEHNR and CDR2 FQNEAQ come from the germline V gene (reference sequence). CDR3: CASSLPALRDEQYF. The CDR3, as DNA: TGTGCCAGCAGCTTACCAGCGCTGCGGGACGAGCAGTACTTC.